The 7 T cell receptor beta chains below come from one sample, sequenced in a study of T cells after posttransplantation cyclophosphamide. Method: immunoSEQ multiplex PCR; TCRdb's copy keeps in-frame clones and lacks some. The sample contains tens of thousands of clones, 70% to 90% of which appear only once. The sequencing input was PBMCs. Receptors were obtained from a woman aged 40 to 55 with a blood cancer, CMV-positive, and with a related stem cell donor.

The rearrangement joins TRBV5-4 to TRBJ2-7; TRBD1 is a possible D gene (6 bases). The CDR3 extends over 15 amino acids. Per germline, CDR1 SGHNT and CDR2 YYREEE (reference sequence). The V gene lost 3 bases and the J gene lost 3 bases, with 16 bases spanning the gap. This CDR3 is CASSSFNDRIYEQYF. CDR3 coding DNA: TGTGCCAGCAGCTCCTTCAATGACAGGATCTACGAGCAGTACTTC.

The chain has TRBV25-1 and TRBJ2-5, with D uncertain. Germline V gene data show CDR1 as MGHDK and CDR2 as SYGVNS. V lost 6 bases to trimming and J lost 1 base, with 3 bases between them. This CDR3 comprises 11 residues. In DNA, the CDR3 is TGTGCCAGCAGGGCCCAAGAGACCCAGTACTTC. Encoded protein: CASRAQETQYF.

This clone was found once. The J gene is TRBJ1-2, the V gene TRBV28, with D possibly matching TRBD1 (6 bases). CDR1 is MDHEN and CDR2 is SYDVKM in the germline V gene. CDR3 length: 13 amino acids. V lost 11 bases to trimming and J lost 6 bases, with 19 bases between them. DNA for the CDR3: TGTGCCTCAGGGGATGGTAGGGGGAATGGCTACACCTTC. It yields the protein CASGDGRGNGYTF.

The CDR3 nucleotides are TGTGCCAGCAGCTTGTCGTGGGGCAGGGGTGGCCACGAGCAGTACTTC. This gives the protein CASSLSWGRGGHEQYF. The genes are TRBV7-6 and TRBJ2-7, with a possible D match to TRBD1 (6 bases). This CDR3 is built from 16 residues. The germline gives CDR1 SGHVS, CDR2 FNYEAQ. V dropped 3 bases and J dropped 5 bases, with 20 bases sitting between them.

The chain couples TRBV28 to TRBJ1-5; TRBD1 matches 8 bases. Trimming at V came to 0 bases and at J to 2 bases, leaving 6 bases not matched to a gene. CDR1 is MDHEN, CDR2 SYDVKM, per germline. The CDR3 is made up of 17 amino acids. The DNA for the CDR3 is TGTGCCAGCAGTTTATGGGTCGGACAGGGACGCAATCAGCCCCAGCATTTT. As protein: CASSLWVGQGRNQPQHF.

CDR3 nucleotides: TGTGCCAGCAGCTTGTGGATAGGGGTCGAGCAGTACTTC. This sequence encodes CASSLWIGVEQYF. This rearrangement joins TRBV5-6 to TRBJ2-7; D might be TRBD1 (5 bases). Trimming pared 1 base from V and 6 bases from J, leaving 11 bases between. There are 13 residues in the CDR3. CDR1 and CDR2 from the germline V gene are SGHDT and YYEEEE.

This chain uses TRBV13 with TRBJ1-2; possibly TRBD1 for D (6 bases). Germline V gene data show CDR1 as PRHDT and CDR2 as FYEKMQ (reference sequence). V lost 4 bases and J 5 bases, leaving 26 bases between the germline ends. This CDR3 region has 18 residues. The CDR3 loop is CASSSLSDWAGEGYGYTF. The CDR3 nucleotides are TGTGCCAGCAGCTCCCTTTCAGATTGGGCAGGGGAGGGGTATGGCTACACCTTC.